Many counts were recorded for the clone carrying this TCR beta chain. Its antigen is unidentified. TCRdb re-called the 5' RACE reads through MiXCR, storing one row per CDR3 protein. The sample comprises around 290,000 distinct CDR3 sequences, 7.5% to 9.5% of which are singletons, and 6% to 8.5% rests with the top ten. The data were obtained in a study of identical twins. General study points: Cross-sectional statistics underpinned the conclusions; the same donors were not followed.

This CDR3 has 14 residues. The ends were cut back, 7 bases at V and 2 bases at J, with 13 bases in the middle. Germline V gene data show CDR1 as ENHRY and CDR2 as SYGVKD. Healthy Caucasians supplied all donations. In addition, the sample was reused for a study of yellow fever vaccine responses in identical twins.

The receptor comes from a woman younger than 30 in good health. Material for sequencing was CD8+ T cells sorted from blood. The chain recombines TRBV10-3 with TRBJ2-3; possible D gene TRBD1, 6 bases. CDR3 residues: CAINQDSNTDTQYF. The CDR3 nucleotides read TGTGCCATCAACCAGGACAGTAACACAGATACGCAGTATTTT.